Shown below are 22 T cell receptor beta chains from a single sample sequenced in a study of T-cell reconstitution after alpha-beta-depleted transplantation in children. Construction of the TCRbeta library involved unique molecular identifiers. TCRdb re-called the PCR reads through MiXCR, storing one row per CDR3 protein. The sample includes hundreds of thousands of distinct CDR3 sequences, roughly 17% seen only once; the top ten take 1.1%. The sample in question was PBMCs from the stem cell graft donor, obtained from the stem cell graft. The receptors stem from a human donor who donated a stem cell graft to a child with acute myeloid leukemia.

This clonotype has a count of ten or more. DNA of the CDR3: TGCAGTGCGTTGACAGACAATCAGCCCCAGCATTTT. Translation: CSALTDNQPQHF. V and J are TRBV20-1 and TRBJ1-5, with D possibly matching TRBD1 (5 bases). The CDR3 extends over 12 amino acids. V was trimmed by 6 bases and J by 3 bases, leaving 9 bases between them. Germline V gene data show CDR1 as DFQATT and CDR2 as SNEGSKA (reference sequence).

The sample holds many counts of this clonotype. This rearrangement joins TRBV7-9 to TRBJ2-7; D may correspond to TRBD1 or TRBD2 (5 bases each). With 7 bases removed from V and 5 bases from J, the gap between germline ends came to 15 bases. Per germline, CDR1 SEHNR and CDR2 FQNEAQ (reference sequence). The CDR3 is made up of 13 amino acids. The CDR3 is CASKGRVGDEQYV. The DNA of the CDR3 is TGTGCCAGCAAGGGACGTGTGGGAGACGAGCAGTACGTC.

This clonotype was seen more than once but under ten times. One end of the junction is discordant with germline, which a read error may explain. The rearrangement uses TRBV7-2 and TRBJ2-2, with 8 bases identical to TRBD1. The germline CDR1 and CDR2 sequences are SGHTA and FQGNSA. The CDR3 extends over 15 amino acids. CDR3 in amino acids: CASSLQGAKTGELFF. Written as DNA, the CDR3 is TGTGCCAGCAGCTTACAGGGGGCGAAAACCGGGGAGCTGTTTTTT.

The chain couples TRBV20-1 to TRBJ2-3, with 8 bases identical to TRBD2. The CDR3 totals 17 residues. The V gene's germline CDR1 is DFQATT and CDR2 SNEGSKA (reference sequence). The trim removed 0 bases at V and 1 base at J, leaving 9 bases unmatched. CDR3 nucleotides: TGCAGTGCTAGAGATACGGGGGGGCGTACGGGCACAGATACGCAGTATTTT. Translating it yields CSARDTGGRTGTDTQYF.

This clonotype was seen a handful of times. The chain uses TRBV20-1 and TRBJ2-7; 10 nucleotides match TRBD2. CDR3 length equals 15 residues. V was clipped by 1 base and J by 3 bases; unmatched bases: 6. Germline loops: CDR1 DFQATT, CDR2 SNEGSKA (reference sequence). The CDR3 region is CSARVGTSGVYEQYV. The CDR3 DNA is TGCAGTGCTAGAGTAGGAACTAGCGGGGTCTACGAGCAGTACGTC.

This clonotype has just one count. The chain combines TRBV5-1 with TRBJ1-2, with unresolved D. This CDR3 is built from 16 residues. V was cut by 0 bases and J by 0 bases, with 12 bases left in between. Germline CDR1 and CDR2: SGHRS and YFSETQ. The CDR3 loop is CASSLAPAPANYGYTF. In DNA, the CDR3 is TGCGCCAGCAGCTTGGCTCCGGCCCCGGCTAACTATGGCTACACCTTC.

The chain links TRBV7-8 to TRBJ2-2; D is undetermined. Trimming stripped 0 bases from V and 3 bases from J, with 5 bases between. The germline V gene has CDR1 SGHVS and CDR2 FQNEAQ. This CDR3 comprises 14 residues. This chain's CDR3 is CASSLASYTGELFF. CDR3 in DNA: TGTGCCAGCAGCTTAGCCAGCTACACCGGGGAGCTGTTTTTT.

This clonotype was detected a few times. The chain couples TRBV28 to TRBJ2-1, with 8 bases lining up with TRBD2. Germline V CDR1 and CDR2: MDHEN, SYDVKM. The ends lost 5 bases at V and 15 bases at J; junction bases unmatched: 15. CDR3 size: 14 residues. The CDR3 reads CASSPTSVPSGPFF. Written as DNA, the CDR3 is TGTGCCAGCAGTCCGACTAGCGTTCCATCCGGGCCGTTCTTC.

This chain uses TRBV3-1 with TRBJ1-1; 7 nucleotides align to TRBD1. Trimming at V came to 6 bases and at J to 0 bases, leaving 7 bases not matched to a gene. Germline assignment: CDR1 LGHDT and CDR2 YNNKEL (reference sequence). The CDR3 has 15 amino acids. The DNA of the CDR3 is TGTGCCAGCAGACCCCGACAGGGAATGAACACTGAAGCTTTCTTT. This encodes CASRPRQGMNTEAFF.

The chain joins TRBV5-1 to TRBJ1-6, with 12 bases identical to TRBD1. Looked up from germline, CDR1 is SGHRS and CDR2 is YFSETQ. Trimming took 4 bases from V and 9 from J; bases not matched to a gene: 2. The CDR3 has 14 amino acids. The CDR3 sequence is CASSRDRGPSPLHF. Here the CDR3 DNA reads TGCGCCAGCAGCCGGGACAGGGGGCCTTCACCCCTCCACTTT.

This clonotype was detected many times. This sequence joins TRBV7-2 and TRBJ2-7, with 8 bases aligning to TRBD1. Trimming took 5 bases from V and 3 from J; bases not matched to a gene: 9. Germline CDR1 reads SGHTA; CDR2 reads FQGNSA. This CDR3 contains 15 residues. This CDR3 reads CASSLTGTGNYEQYF. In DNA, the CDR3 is TGTGCCAGCAGCCTAACCGGGACAGGAAACTACGAGCAGTACTTC.

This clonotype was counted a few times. For the CDR3, the DNA is TGTGCCAGCAGTGAACCGGGACTAGGGTATGAGCAGTTCTTC. This sequence encodes CASSEPGLGYEQFF. The chain recombines TRBV6-1 with TRBJ2-1, with 8 bases matching TRBD2. V was pared by 2 bases and J by 8 bases, with 5 bases of the junction left unmatched. This CDR3 comprises 14 residues. CDR1 and CDR2 from the germline V gene are MNHNS and SASEGT.

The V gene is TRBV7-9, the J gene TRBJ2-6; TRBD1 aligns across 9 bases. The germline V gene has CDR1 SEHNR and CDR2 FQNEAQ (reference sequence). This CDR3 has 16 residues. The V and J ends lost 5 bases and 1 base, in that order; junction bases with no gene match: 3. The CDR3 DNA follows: TGTGCCAGCAGCCCACAGGGGGCTTCTGGGGCCAACGTCCTGACTTTC. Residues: CASSPQGASGANVLTF.

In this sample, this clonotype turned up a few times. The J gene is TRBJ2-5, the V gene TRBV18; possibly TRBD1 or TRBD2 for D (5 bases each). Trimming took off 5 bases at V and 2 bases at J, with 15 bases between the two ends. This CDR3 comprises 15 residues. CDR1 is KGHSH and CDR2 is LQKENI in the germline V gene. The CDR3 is CASSTKTGAQETQYF. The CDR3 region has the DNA TGTGCCAGCTCAACCAAAACCGGGGCTCAAGAGACCCAGTACTTC.

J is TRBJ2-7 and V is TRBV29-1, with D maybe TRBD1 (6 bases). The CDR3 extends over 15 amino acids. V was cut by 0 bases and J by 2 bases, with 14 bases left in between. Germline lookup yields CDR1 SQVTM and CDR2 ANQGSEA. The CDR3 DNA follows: TGCAGCGTTGAAGATCTGGGCAGGGGAGCCTACGAGCAGTACGTC. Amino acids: CSVEDLGRGAYEQYV.

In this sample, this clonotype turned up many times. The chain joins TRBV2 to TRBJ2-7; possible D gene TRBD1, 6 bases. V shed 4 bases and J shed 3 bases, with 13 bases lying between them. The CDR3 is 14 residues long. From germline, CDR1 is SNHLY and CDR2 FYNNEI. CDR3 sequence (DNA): TGTGCCAGCAGTGGGACAGACCGGTTCTACGAGCAGTACGTC. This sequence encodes CASSGTDRFYEQYV.

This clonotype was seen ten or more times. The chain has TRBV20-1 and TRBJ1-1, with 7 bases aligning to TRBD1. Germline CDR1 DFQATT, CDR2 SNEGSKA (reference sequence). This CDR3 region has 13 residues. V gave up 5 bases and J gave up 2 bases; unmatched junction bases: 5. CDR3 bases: TGCAGTGCTGGTACAGGGGCAAACACTGAAGCTTTCTTT. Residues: CSAGTGANTEAFF.

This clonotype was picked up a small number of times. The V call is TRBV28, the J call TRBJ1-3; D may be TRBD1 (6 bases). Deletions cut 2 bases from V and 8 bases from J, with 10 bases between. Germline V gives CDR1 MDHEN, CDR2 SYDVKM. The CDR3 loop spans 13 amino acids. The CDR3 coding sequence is TGTGCCAGCAGTTTACAACAGGGTTACACCATATATTTT. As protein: CASSLQQGYTIYF.

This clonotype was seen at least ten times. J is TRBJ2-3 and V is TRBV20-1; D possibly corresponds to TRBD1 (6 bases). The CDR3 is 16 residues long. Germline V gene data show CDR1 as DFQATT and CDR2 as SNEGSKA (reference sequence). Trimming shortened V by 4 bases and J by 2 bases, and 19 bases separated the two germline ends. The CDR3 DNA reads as TGCAGTGCTACCCCTCCGTTTGGGGGACACACAGATACGCAGTATTTT. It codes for CSATPPFGGHTDTQYF.

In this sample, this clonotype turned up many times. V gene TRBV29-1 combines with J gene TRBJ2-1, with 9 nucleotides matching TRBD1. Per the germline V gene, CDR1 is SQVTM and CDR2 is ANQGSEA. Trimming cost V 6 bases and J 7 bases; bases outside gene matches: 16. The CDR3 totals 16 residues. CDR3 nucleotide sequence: TGCAGCGTCATGTTTGTGGGACAGGGCGGATTAAATGAGCAGTTCTTC. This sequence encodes CSVMFVGQGGLNEQFF.

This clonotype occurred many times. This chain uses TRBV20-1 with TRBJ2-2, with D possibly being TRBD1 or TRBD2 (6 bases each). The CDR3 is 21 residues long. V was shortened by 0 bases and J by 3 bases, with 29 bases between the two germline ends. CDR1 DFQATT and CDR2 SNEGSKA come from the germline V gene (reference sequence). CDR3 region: CSARDLRGGTDFLVDTGELFF. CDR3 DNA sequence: TGCAGTGCTAGAGATCTTCGAGGGGGGACGGACTTTTTAGTCGACACCGGGGAGCTGTTTTTT.

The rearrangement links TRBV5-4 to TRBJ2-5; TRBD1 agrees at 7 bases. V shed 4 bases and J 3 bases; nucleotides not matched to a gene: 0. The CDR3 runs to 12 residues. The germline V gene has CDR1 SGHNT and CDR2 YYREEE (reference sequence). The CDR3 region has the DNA TGTGCCAGCAGCGGACAGGAAGAGACCCAGTACTTC. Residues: CASSGQEETQYF.